The present T cell receptor (beta chain) was sequenced within a study of cytomegalovirus exposure and HLA in healthy donors. Study conclusions and caveats: Rarity marked most TCR sequences, yet some public TCRs occurred in many donors.

Worth noting for this clone: Its specificity is unknown.

Germline lookup yields CDR1 GTSNPN and CDR2 SVGIG (reference sequence). Trimming pared 0 bases from V and 0 bases from J, leaving 8 bases between. This CDR3 has 15 residues. The data were produced by immunoSEQ multiplex PCR, yet TCRdb's version contains in-frame clones alone and is incomplete. The table includes more than 110,000 clones, 70% to 90% detected once. This sequence was found in a woman aged 18-35 years in good health and CMV-seropositive. The chain has TRBV30 and TRBJ2-2, with unresolved D. The sequencing input was PBMCs. CDR3 residues: CAWSVRHSNTGELFF. DNA for the CDR3: TGTGCCTGGAGTGTCCGACATTCGAACACCGGGGAGCTGTTTTTT.